This TCR beta chain stems from a study of cytomegalovirus exposure and HLA in healthy donors (dated by TCRdb to the late 2010s). General notes on the study: According to an earlier analysis of 550 to 750 of the donors, 150 million to 200 million T cells yielded 100 million or so unique TCR beta sequences and 276 Gb of sequence data. Rather than using new phenotypic data, the later analysis identified candidate immune exposures from TCR beta sequences and from how often those sequences occurred across donors. Every repertoire in the discovery cohort had been generated on one and the same sequencing platform. About 310 gigabases of sequencing data and approximately 85 million unique TCR sequences were included in an early release covering around 650 HLA-typed donors. The study was designed to test whether signatures of past pathogen exposure could be identified by cataloging public T cell receptors. High-throughput TCR immunosequencing, statistical association of individual TCRs with disease status, and machine learning were combined to predict cytomegalovirus infection status. To study patterns of TCR occurrence, a later analysis re-analyzed previously published TCR beta repertoires from hundreds of donors and added high-resolution HLA genotyping. Typing coverage varied by locus: about 620-630 donors for A, B, C, DRB1 and DQB1; approximately 500 for DQA1; more than 600 for DPA1; roughly 450 for DPB1. On average, roughly 240,000 unique TCR beta nucleotide sequences were sequenced per donor among 398 genotyped donors of the cohort, with about 17% of those sequences being non-productive. A later genetic analysis used genome-wide SNP genotypes for about 65% of the roughly 670 donors, treating that subset as a discovery cohort. In an earlier analysis of 587 of the donors, high-throughput TCR beta sequencing was used to judge whether each TCR beta V gene segment behaved as functional or pseudogenic. The T cell repertoires of under 750 subjects were profiled by immunosequencing and related to cytomegalovirus serostatus. HLA typing included class I and class II loci at four-digit resolution. Five DR-DQ haplotypes were treated as single units for association and clustering because of strong linkage in the cohort. Alongside the repertoire data, information on donor age, sex, ethnicity and CMV serostatus was compiled. Besides the first cohort of about 730 subjects, a separate validation cohort made up of 120 different subjects was used. Among the approximately 430 genotyped donors, about 83% belonged to the genetic ancestry cluster associated with self-reported Caucasian donors.

The method behind the library was the immunoSEQ multiplex PCR assay. For the multiplex PCR, a mixture combining 60 forward primers for TCR Vbeta segments and 13 reverse primers for TCR Jbeta segments was used. Amplification of the CDR3 region of rearranged TCR beta genes was performed with a multiplex PCR assay on genomic DNA. The Illumina HiSeq System was used to sequence the amplified TCR beta libraries as 87-base-pair reads. The authors' pipeline ran thus. A later analysis counted about 80 million unique TCR beta chains across the 700 or so repertoires, and some 11 million of these chains were shared by at least two donors. A nearest-neighbor algorithm error-corrected the raw reads and collapsed the reads into unique sequences, merging closely related sequences to remove PCR and sequencing errors. CDR3 sequences were aligned to IMGT reference sequences to assign V, D and J gene segments. Each retained sequence needed at least a six-nucleotide match to both a V gene segment and a J gene segment. Rearrangements were called productive when the CDR3 lacked stop codons and stayed in frame with V and J; all others were non-productive. Following IMGT convention, CDR3 was defined as the stretch from the second conserved V-encoded cysteine to the conserved J-encoded phenylalanine. The earlier analysis of some 580 of the donors excluded any sequence lacking an unambiguous match to a single V gene segment. An earlier analysis of over 450 of the donors classified V segments as functional when productive rearrangements were above 56.7% and as segregating when the standard deviation between donors was above 5%. A statistical classification framework was developed to diagnose cytomegalovirus status using the catalog of TCR beta chain sequences. In a later analysis, TCR nucleotide sequences were compared against IMGT/GENE-DB human TR gene sequences so that V and J genes could be assigned. Using the TCRdist pipeline, a later analysis assigned CDR3 sequences along with most-parsimonious VDJ recombination scenarios. In a later analysis, each TCR beta chain was defined by its CDR3 amino acid sequence together with its V-gene family, and reads without a unique V-gene family were excluded. A later analysis removed roughly 590 highly shared, low-generation-probability nucleotide sequences to deal with suspected cross-contamination and a sequencing artifact. In a later analysis, a clonal expansion index for each public chain was calculated from normalized within-repertoire ranks of inferred template counts. A later analysis computed generation probabilities with a VDJ recombination model fitted to out-of-frame rearrangements, and checked the results against IGoR. A later analysis scored TCR-TCR, TCR-HLA and TCR-CMV co-occurrence with hypergeometric tests, applying a repertoire-size bias correction to TCR pairs. To estimate false discovery rates, a later analysis permuted the HLA or CMV assignments 20 times. In a later analysis, co-occurring TCRs were grouped with DBSCAN, and TCRdist sequence similarity was added when clustering was performed within HLA-allele-positive subsets. Co-occurrence clustering excluded repertoires with fewer than 30,000 or more than 120,000 public chains, plus five with anomalous nucleotide sharing. In its TCRdb copy, this immuneACCESS table keeps in-frame sequences only and misses some clones. Where compared with another copy, unresolved V genes explain less than half of these, and the others have no known cause. The V and J calls and clone size were taken over from that table, and D and trimming were inferred from the DNA. The sample records about 210,000 clones, around 80% of which are singletons. The top ten hold more than 0.45% of the sample.

The CDR3, cysteine through phenylalanine, is 15 amino acids long. Only the CDR3 DNA is retained, 45 bases long and in frame from the first base. CDR1 and CDR2 (SGHKS, YYEKEE) derive from the germline V gene (reference sequence). The germline V end is reduced by 4 bases and the J end by 0 bases; junction bases left unmatched: 2. What the study reported, not specific to this receptor: In this cohort, only TCR beta chains were sequenced, and detectable features were limited by the absence of alpha or paired-chain data. In a later genetic analysis, fewer N-insertions in productive TCRs were reported among donors in an Asian-associated ancestry cluster than the approximately 710-donor mean. The only immune exposure information available for the cohort was CMV serostatus. HLA typing was unavailable for some donors at each locus, so association tests used only the typed subset. About 15 rarely observed V segments, including chromosome 9 orphons, were excluded from the earlier analysis of approximately 600 of the donors because counts were too low. A cluster of highly shared sequence variants was judged likely to represent a technical artifact of the sequencing pipeline. Across donors, most TCR sequences were observed very rarely, whereas some public TCRs were present in many individuals. In an earlier analysis of around 600 of the donors, most TCR beta V segments appeared in productive rearrangements about 90% or about 30% of the time, broadly matching IMGT annotations. A later genetic analysis associated a missense DCLRE1C variant with V-gene and J-gene trimming of TCR beta chains, and an independent cohort replicated the association. It was suggested by the authors that the approach could potentially be generalized to other disease states and immunological phenotypes. When HLA alleles, especially DR and DQ, strongly co-occurred, TCR associations were difficult to assign to individual alleles. A further reported finding was that TCR beta sequences accurately predicted the HLA-A and HLA-B alleles for most subjects in the first cohort. At a false discovery rate of 0.05, a later analysis linked roughly 17,000 TCR beta sequences to specific HLA alleles. Because the 87-base-pair reads could not distinguish some IMGT-functional V segments, including TRBV6-2 and TRBV6-3, those segments were excluded. Linkage disequilibrium might explain the correlated functional status among segregating V segments, but an unknown experimental factor could not be ruled out. In vitro tests confirmed that a few of the cytomegalovirus-associated TCR beta chains recognize cytomegalovirus antigens. According to a later analysis, TCR association rates differed among HLA loci, with DRB1 alleles showing the most associated TCRs and HLA-C alleles showing the fewest. In both the original and validation cohorts, the classifier was reported to diagnose cytomegalovirus status with high specificity and sensitivity. In a later analysis, most CMV-associated TCR beta chains were found to appear HLA-restricted, with HLA associations seemingly driven largely by CMV exposure. The study listed 150 to 200 TCR beta chains as associated with cytomegalovirus. A later analysis reported that several top co-occurrence clusters appeared linked to parvovirus B19, influenza, CMV and Epstein-Barr virus. In a later analysis, HLA-associated TCR beta chains showed more clonal expansion and lower generation probabilities than non-associated chains that were equally common. Roughly uniform sequencing depth across donors was assumed in presence/absence analyses, although this assumption may not hold.

With regard to this clone: Its specific antigen is unknown. Per-base qualities were not stored, and no clone one base away is much larger.

The cohort was made up of 500 to 850 healthy bone marrow donors. At the time of sampling, every cohort member was nominally healthy, though immune exposures that went unrecorded were likely present. The donor was CMV seronegative and was included in the group of over 300 seronegative cohort members. Every donor gave a peripheral blood sample, and the peripheral blood mononuclear cells from that sample were used for TCR beta sequencing. Genomic DNA extraction from the blood cell samples was performed with the Qiagen DNeasy Blood Extraction Kit. The source of this sequence is a boy aged 5-17 years in good health and CMV-seronegative. The sequencing input was PBMCs. This receptor chain uses TRBV5-5 and TRBJ1-1; 11 nucleotides in the junction match TRBD1. Read as DNA, the sequence is TGTGCCAGCAGCACGGGACAGGGGGTGAACACTGAAGCTTTCTTT. Its protein product is CASSTGQGVNTEAFF.